Sequencing of this T cell receptor beta chain was carried out in a study of T-cell reconstitution after alpha-beta-depleted transplantation in children. The trim removed 2 bases at V and 6 bases at J, leaving 5 bases unmatched. Germline-derived CDR1 and CDR2 are SGHAT and FQNNGV. The CDR3 has 15 amino acids. As it was prepared, the TCRbeta library received unique molecular identifiers. TCRdb reanalysed the PCR reads using MiXCR and keeps one entry per CDR3 protein. The table includes approximately 430,000 distinct CDR3 sequences, under 20% detected once. This chain uses TRBV11-2 with TRBJ2-5; 11 bases match TRBD2. Material: PBMCs, mostly from graft donor cells, obtained 360 days after TCRalphabeta/CD19-depleted stem cell transplant. This TCR came from a boy under three years old who had a stem cell transplant for Wiskott-Aldrich syndrome, so the T cells may come from the graft donor. The CDR3 sequence: CASSLRLAGLKTQYF. The CDR3 coding sequence is TGTGCCAGCAGCTTACGACTAGCGGGATTAAAGACCCAGTACTTC.